Listed below are T cell receptor beta chains from one sample, sequenced in a study of T cell responses to AZD1222 COVID-19 vaccine. Sequencing used immunoSEQ multiplex PCR; TCRdb keeps in-frame clones, though not all of them. The repertoire has some 50,000 clones, more than 75% of them found once; the top ten carry approximately 15%. The material sequenced was peripheral blood, taken on day 0 of AZD1222 vaccination. The receptors derive from an adult in good health. Both conserved end residues are part of each CDR3. Fields, in order: D gene, J gene, V gene, clone size, CDR3 protein, CDR3 DNA. The D gene is left open where the match is weak. Expanded clones are given a class, and other clones once, few, many or no size at all.

d_call: TRBD1; j_call: TRBJ1-2; v_call: TRBV10-3; clone_size: -; cdr3_aa: CAIGSGTGGIDYGYTF; cdr3_nt: TGTGCCATCGGATCCGGGACAGGGGGCATAGACTATGGCTACACCTTC
d_call: TRBD2; j_call: TRBJ2-1; v_call: TRBV19; clone_size: -; cdr3_aa: CASSTRSGRAKNEQFF; cdr3_nt: TGTGCCAGTAGTACCCGGAGCGGGAGGGCCAAAAATGAGCAGTTCTTC
d_call: -; j_call: TRBJ2-1; v_call: TRBV6-5; clone_size: -; cdr3_aa: CASSRPGANKNEQFF; cdr3_nt: TGTGCCAGCAGTCGACCGGGAGCGAACAAGAATGAGCAGTTCTTC
d_call: TRBD2; j_call: TRBJ2-1; v_call: TRBV9; clone_size: -; cdr3_aa: CASSVVVAGGNEQFF; cdr3_nt: TGTGCCAGCAGCGTAGTGGTAGCGGGAGGCAATGAGCAGTTCTTC
d_call: -; j_call: TRBJ2-3; v_call: TRBV3-1/TRBV3-2; clone_size: -; cdr3_aa: CASSQDLDATDTQYF; cdr3_nt: TGTGCCAGCAGCCAAGATCTTGACGCAACAGATACGCAGTATTTT
d_call: -; j_call: TRBJ1-2; v_call: TRBV20-1; clone_size: -; cdr3_aa: CSAWVWGYTF; cdr3_nt: TGCAGTGCTTGGGTTTGGGGCTACACCTTC
d_call: TRBD2; j_call: TRBJ2-2; v_call: TRBV11-3; clone_size: -; cdr3_aa: CASSLAPGGDTGELFF; cdr3_nt: TGTGCCAGCAGCTTAGCCCCGGGAGGGGACACCGGGGAGCTGTTTTTT
d_call: -; j_call: TRBJ2-6; v_call: TRBV4-2; clone_size: few; cdr3_aa: CASSQDTGSGANVLTF; cdr3_nt: TGTGCCAGCAGCCAAGATACGGGGTCTGGGGCCAACGTCCTGACTTTC
d_call: -; j_call: TRBJ2-7; v_call: TRBV9; clone_size: -; cdr3_aa: CASSVEFGYSYEQYF; cdr3_nt: TGTGCCAGCAGCGTAGAATTCGGTTATTCCTACGAGCAGTACTTC
d_call: -; j_call: TRBJ2-7; v_call: TRBV6-5; clone_size: -; cdr3_aa: CASRLNGAGIFEQYF; cdr3_nt: TGTGCCAGCAGATTGAATGGGGCGGGAATCTTCGAGCAGTACTTC
d_call: -; j_call: TRBJ2-1; v_call: TRBV6-5; clone_size: -; cdr3_aa: CASSPGFNEQFF; cdr3_nt: TGTGCCAGCAGTCCGGGCTTTAATGAGCAGTTCTTC
d_call: -; j_call: TRBJ1-3; v_call: TRBV6-5; clone_size: once; cdr3_aa: CASRSPGAGNTIYF; cdr3_nt: TGTGCCAGCAGATCACCGGGGGCTGGAAACACCATATATTTT
d_call: TRBD1; j_call: TRBJ2-7; v_call: TRBV6-5; clone_size: -; cdr3_aa: CASSYVQGAYYEQYF; cdr3_nt: TGTGCCAGCAGTTACGTGCAGGGGGCTTACTACGAGCAGTACTTC
d_call: -; j_call: TRBJ2-2; v_call: TRBV14; clone_size: -; cdr3_aa: CASSSTHIADSPRFF; cdr3_nt: TGTGCCAGCAGCTCGACCCATATAGCGGACAGTCCGAGGTTTTTT
d_call: -; j_call: TRBJ2-1; v_call: TRBV28; clone_size: -; cdr3_aa: CASSFGDWREVDNEQFF; cdr3_nt: TGTGCCAGCAGTTTCGGGGATTGGCGGGAAGTGGACAATGAGCAGTTCTTC
d_call: TRBD1; j_call: TRBJ2-2; v_call: TRBV2; clone_size: -; cdr3_aa: CASRRAGGNTGELFF; cdr3_nt: TGTGCCAGCAGGAGGGCAGGGGGCAACACCGGGGAGCTGTTTTTT
d_call: TRBD1; j_call: TRBJ1-1; v_call: TRBV3-1/TRBV3-2; clone_size: -; cdr3_aa: CASSPQGLDTEAFF; cdr3_nt: TGTGCCAGCAGCCCACAGGGGCTGGACACTGAAGCTTTCTTT
d_call: TRBD1; j_call: TRBJ1-5; v_call: TRBV7-2; clone_size: -; cdr3_aa: CASSSLPTGIQPQHF; cdr3_nt: TGTGCCAGCAGCTCACTCCCGACAGGGATTCAGCCCCAGCATTTT
d_call: TRBD1; j_call: TRBJ2-2; v_call: TRBV6-5; clone_size: -; cdr3_aa: CASRPTGGASGELFF; cdr3_nt: TGTGCCAGCCGACCGACAGGGGGCGCCTCCGGGGAGCTGTTTTTT
d_call: -; j_call: TRBJ2-1; v_call: TRBV7-2; clone_size: -; cdr3_aa: CASSPSSFEQFF; cdr3_nt: TGTGCCAGCAGCCCCTCGAGCTTTGAGCAGTTCTTC
d_call: -; j_call: TRBJ1-5; v_call: TRBV27; clone_size: -; cdr3_aa: CASSLYRGNQPQHF; cdr3_nt: TGTGCCAGCAGTTTATATCGAGGCAATCAGCCCCAGCATTTT
d_call: TRBD2; j_call: TRBJ2-3; v_call: TRBV19; clone_size: -; cdr3_aa: CASSILSGISTDTQYF; cdr3_nt: TGTGCCAGTAGTATACTAAGCGGGATCAGCACAGATACGCAGTATTTT
d_call: -; j_call: TRBJ1-1; v_call: TRBV24-1; clone_size: -; cdr3_aa: CATSDQLGTEAFF; cdr3_nt: TGTGCCACCAGTGACCAATTAGGGACAGAAGCTTTCTTT
d_call: -; j_call: TRBJ2-7; v_call: TRBV14; clone_size: -; cdr3_aa: CASSQDFRDYIYEQYF; cdr3_nt: TGTGCCAGCAGCCAAGATTTCCGAGACTATATCTACGAGCAGTACTTC
d_call: TRBD1; j_call: TRBJ2-6; v_call: TRBV2; clone_size: -; cdr3_aa: CASNEGGQGPPSGANVLTF; cdr3_nt: TGTGCCAGCAACGAAGGGGGACAGGGGCCACCATCTGGGGCCAACGTCCTGACTTTC
d_call: -; j_call: TRBJ2-7; v_call: TRBV7-8; clone_size: -; cdr3_aa: CASSLGRYSYEQYF; cdr3_nt: TGTGCCAGCAGCTTAGGGCGGTACTCCTACGAGCAGTACTTC
d_call: -; j_call: TRBJ1-3; v_call: TRBV3-1/TRBV3-2; clone_size: -; cdr3_aa: CASSQDGSGVGNTIYF; cdr3_nt: TGTGCCAGCAGCCAAGACGGGTCGGGAGTTGGAAACACCATATATTTT
d_call: TRBD1; j_call: TRBJ1-1; v_call: TRBV27; clone_size: once; cdr3_aa: CASSLSGTVNTEAFF; cdr3_nt: TGTGCCAGCAGTTTATCGGGGACAGTGAACACTGAAGCTTTCTTT
d_call: TRBD1; j_call: TRBJ2-3; v_call: TRBV9; clone_size: -; cdr3_aa: CASSVTGEGTDTQYF; cdr3_nt: TGTGCCAGCAGCGTGACAGGGGAGGGCACAGATACGCAGTATTTT
d_call: TRBD1; j_call: TRBJ1-2; v_call: TRBV6-5; clone_size: -; cdr3_aa: CASNLRDSYGYTF; cdr3_nt: TGTGCCAGCAACCTGAGGGACAGCTATGGCTACACCTTC
d_call: -; j_call: TRBJ2-7; v_call: TRBV27; clone_size: -; cdr3_aa: CASSALSRVRGYEQYF; cdr3_nt: TGTGCCAGCAGTGCGCTCTCCAGGGTAAGAGGATACGAGCAGTACTTC
d_call: -; j_call: TRBJ2-2; v_call: TRBV19; clone_size: -; cdr3_aa: CASSTPYVAGWTGELFF; cdr3_nt: TGTGCCAGTAGTACCCCCTATGTCGCGGGCTGGACCGGGGAGCTGTTTTTT
d_call: TRBD1; j_call: TRBJ1-1; v_call: TRBV4-3; clone_size: -; cdr3_aa: CASSPGTGGAGTEAFF; cdr3_nt: TGCGCCAGCAGCCCCGGGACAGGGGGCGCGGGCACTGAAGCTTTCTTT
d_call: -; j_call: TRBJ1-4; v_call: TRBV25-1; clone_size: -; cdr3_aa: CAMGGRTDEKLFF; cdr3_nt: TGCGCAATGGGGGGGCGAACGGATGAAAAACTGTTTTTT
d_call: -; j_call: TRBJ2-7; v_call: TRBV25-1; clone_size: -; cdr3_aa: CASSPPGRGYEQYF; cdr3_nt: TGTGCCAGCAGTCCCCCGGGTCGGGGATACGAGCAGTACTTC
d_call: -; j_call: TRBJ2-5; v_call: TRBV5-4; clone_size: -; cdr3_aa: CASSPTRGGPKETQYF; cdr3_nt: TGTGCCAGCAGCCCAACAAGGGGGGGGCCAAAGGAGACCCAGTACTTC
d_call: -; j_call: TRBJ1-5; v_call: TRBV5-4; clone_size: -; cdr3_aa: CASSLDIDQPQHF; cdr3_nt: TGTGCCAGCAGCTTGGACATAGATCAGCCCCAGCATTTT
d_call: -; j_call: TRBJ1-1; v_call: TRBV6-6; clone_size: -; cdr3_aa: CAHLAQGTTEAFF; cdr3_nt: TGTGCCCACCTCGCCCAGGGGACCACTGAAGCTTTCTTT
d_call: TRBD2; j_call: TRBJ2-7; v_call: TRBV9; clone_size: -; cdr3_aa: CASSPTAGGLYEQYF; cdr3_nt: TGTGCCAGCAGCCCGACAGCGGGAGGGTTGTACGAGCAGTACTTC
d_call: -; j_call: TRBJ1-1; v_call: TRBV19; clone_size: -; cdr3_aa: CASGLHGTGIKAFF; cdr3_nt: TGTGCCAGCGGCCTCCATGGGACGGGGATTAAGGCTTTCTTT
d_call: -; j_call: TRBJ1-2; v_call: TRBV30; clone_size: once; cdr3_aa: CAWSVMAYYGYTF; cdr3_nt: TGTGCCTGGAGTGTAATGGCCTACTATGGCTACACCTTC